This record covers a single T cell receptor beta chain. Vbeta (60) and Jbeta (13) primers were used in the PCR. Sequencing used immunoSEQ multiplex PCR; TCRdb keeps in-frame clones, though not all of them. The profile shows about 82,000 clones, 65% to 85% of them singletons. The data belong to a study of cytomegalovirus exposure and HLA in healthy donors. CDR3 length: 12 residues. Germline V gene lookup returns CDR1 KGHSH and CDR2 LQKENI. V gave up 3 bases and J gave up 7 bases, with 10 bases separating them. Sequencing was carried out using PBMCs. The chain combines TRBV18 with TRBJ2-7; tentative D call: TRBD1 (5 bases). The source of this sequence is a man aged 45-60 years in good health and CMV-seronegative. This CDR3 is CASSPDSGEQYF. CDR3 in DNA: TGTGCCAGCTCACCCGACAGTGGTGAGCAGTACTTC.